The clone carrying this TCR beta chain was seen a single time. Antigen unknown. This specimen belongs to a study of graft-versus-host responses after intestinal transplantation. Study details: Tacrolimus plus steroids were given to all recipients for about 3 years, preceded by anti-thymocyte globulin induction. Study-wide results and caveats: The marrow of recipients harbored GvH clones, and ileum or blood showed some of them first. Circulating GvH clones peaking coincided with falling HvG clones soon after transplant.

The CDR3 has 15 residues. V lost 2 bases, J lost 4 bases, and 13 bases lay in between. Germline V gives CDR1 SGHRS, CDR2 YFSETQ. Here immunoSEQ multiplex PCR was the method, and the copy in TCRdb shows in-frame clones only, minus some. The sample contains roughly 62,000 clones, around nine tenths of which appear only once. Sequences were derived from PBMCs, sampled 118 days after intestinal transplantation. This chain links TRBV5-1 with TRBJ2-1; D possibly uses TRBD1 or TRBD2 (5 bases each). The source of this sequence is a human patient who received an intestinal transplant, so some T cells may come from the graft donor. The CDR3 is CASSLGTVVYNEQFF. In DNA form, the CDR3 reads TGCGCCAGCAGCTTAGGGACGGTTGTTTACAATGAGCAGTTCTTC.